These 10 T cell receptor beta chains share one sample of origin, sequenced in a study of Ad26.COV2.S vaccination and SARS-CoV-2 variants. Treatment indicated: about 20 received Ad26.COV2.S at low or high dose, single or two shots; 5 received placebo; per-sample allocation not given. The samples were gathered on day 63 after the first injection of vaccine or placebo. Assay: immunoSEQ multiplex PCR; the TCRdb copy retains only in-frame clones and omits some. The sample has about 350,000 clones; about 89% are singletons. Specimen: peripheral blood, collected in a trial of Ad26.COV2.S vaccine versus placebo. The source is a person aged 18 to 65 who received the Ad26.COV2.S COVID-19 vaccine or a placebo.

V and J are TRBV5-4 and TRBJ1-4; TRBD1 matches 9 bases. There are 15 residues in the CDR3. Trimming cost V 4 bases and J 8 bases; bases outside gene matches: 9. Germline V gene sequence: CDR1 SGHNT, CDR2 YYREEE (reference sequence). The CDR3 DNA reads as TGTGCCAGCAGCAGCCCCGGGACAGGGAGCGAAAAACTGTTTTTT. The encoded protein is CASSSPGTGSEKLFF.

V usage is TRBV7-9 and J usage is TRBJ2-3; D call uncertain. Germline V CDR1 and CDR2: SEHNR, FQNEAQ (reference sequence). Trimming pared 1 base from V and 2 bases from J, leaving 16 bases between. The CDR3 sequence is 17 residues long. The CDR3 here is CASSLGRTLRPTDTQYF. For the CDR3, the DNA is TGTGCCAGCAGCTTAGGGAGAACCCTACGACCCACAGATACGCAGTATTTT.

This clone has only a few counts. Written as DNA, the CDR3 is TGTGCCAGCAGCCTCCGGGACGGCTCTCTCGGAGGCTACACCTTC. Its protein is CASSLRDGSLGGYTF. The chain joins TRBV3-1 (or the pseudogene TRBV3-2) to TRBJ1-2, with a weak D call TRBD1 (5 bases). V was pared by 4 bases and J by 8 bases, with 20 bases between. In germline, CDR1 is LGHDT, CDR2 YNNKEL (reference sequence). The CDR3 totals 15 residues.

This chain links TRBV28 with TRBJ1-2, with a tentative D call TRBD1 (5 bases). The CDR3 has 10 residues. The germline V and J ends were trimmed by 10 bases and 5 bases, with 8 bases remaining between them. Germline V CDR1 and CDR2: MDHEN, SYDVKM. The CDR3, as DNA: TGTGCCACCAGACAGTATGGCTACACCTTC. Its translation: CATRQYGYTF.

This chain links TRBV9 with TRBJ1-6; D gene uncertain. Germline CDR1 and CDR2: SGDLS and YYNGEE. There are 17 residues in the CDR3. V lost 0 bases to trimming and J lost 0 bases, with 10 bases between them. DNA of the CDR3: TGTGCCAGCAGCGTAGGATCCGCTTCCTCCTATAATTCACCCCTCCACTTT. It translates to CASSVGSASSYNSPLHF.

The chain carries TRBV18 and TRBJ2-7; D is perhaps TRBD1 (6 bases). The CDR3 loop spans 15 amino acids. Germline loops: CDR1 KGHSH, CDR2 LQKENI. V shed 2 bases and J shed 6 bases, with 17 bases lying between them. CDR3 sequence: CASSPSDRNHVEQYF. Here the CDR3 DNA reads TGTGCCAGCTCACCATCAGACAGGAACCACGTCGAGCAGTACTTC.

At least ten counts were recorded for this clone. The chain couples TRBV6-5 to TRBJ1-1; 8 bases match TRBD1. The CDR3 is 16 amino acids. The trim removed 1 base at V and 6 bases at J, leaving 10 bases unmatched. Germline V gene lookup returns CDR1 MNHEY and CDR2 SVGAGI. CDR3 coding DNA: TGTGCCAGCAGTTACTACCCCCTCGACAGGGGAGCTGAAGCTTTCTTT. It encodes CASSYYPLDRGAEAFF.

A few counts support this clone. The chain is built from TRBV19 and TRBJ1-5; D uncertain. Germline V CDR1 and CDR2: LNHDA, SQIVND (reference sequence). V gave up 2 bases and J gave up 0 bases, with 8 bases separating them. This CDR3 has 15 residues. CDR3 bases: TGTGCCAGTAGTATAAGCCAGTATAGCAATCAGCCCCAGCATTTT. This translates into CASSISQYSNQPQHF.

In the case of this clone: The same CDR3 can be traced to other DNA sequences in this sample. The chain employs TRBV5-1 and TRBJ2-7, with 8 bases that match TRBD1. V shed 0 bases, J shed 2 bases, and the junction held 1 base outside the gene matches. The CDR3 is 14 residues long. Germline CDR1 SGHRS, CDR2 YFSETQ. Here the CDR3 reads CASSLGDRPYEQYF. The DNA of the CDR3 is TGCGCCAGCAGCTTGGGGGACAGGCCCTACGAGCAGTACTTC.

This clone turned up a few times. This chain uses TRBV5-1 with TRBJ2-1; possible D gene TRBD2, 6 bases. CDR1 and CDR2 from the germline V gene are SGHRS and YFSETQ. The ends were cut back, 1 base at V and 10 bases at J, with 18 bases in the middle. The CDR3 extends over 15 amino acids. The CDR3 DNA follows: TGCGCCAGCAGCTTGTCTGGCGGGAACCTTGTGGAGCAGTTCTTC. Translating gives CASSLSGGNLVEQFF.